A single sample gave rise to the 9 T cell receptor beta chains below, sequenced in a study of blood T cell repertoires in COVID-19. Sequenced by immunoSEQ multiplex PCR; TCRdb stores in-frame clones only, minus some. The sample carries about 180,000 clones, approximately 84% recorded once. Input material: peripheral blood. The source is a human donor in a cohort sampled during active COVID-19.

The chain links TRBV15 to TRBJ2-2, with D possibly matching TRBD1 (6 bases). The CDR3 contains 14 residues. The V gene lost 0 bases and the J gene lost 5 bases, with 7 bases spanning the gap. Looked up from germline, CDR1 is LNHNV and CDR2 is YYDKDF (reference sequence). This CDR3 is CATSREQGTGELFF. For the CDR3, the DNA is TGTGCCACCAGCAGAGAACAGGGTACCGGGGAGCTGTTTTTT.

The chain carries TRBV19 and TRBJ1-5; TRBD1 agrees at 12 bases. The ends lost 4 bases at V and 2 bases at J; junction bases unmatched: 9. Germline V gene lookup returns CDR1 LNHDA and CDR2 SQIVND (reference sequence). CDR3 length: 18 amino acids. As DNA, the CDR3 is TGTGCCAGTAGTAACCCGGGACAGGGGGCAATAGGCAATCAGCCCCAGCATTTT. Translation: CASSNPGQGAIGNQPQHF.

This clone was picked up a small number of times. This chain links TRBV19 with TRBJ2-7; D may be TRBD2 (6 bases). Germline-derived CDR1 and CDR2 are LNHDA and SQIVND (reference sequence). The V end was cut by 4 bases, the J end by 3 bases, with 10 bases between. This CDR3 has 13 amino acids. The CDR3 region is CASSRSGGYEQYF. The CDR3 nucleotides read TGTGCCAGTAGTAGGTCCGGGGGCTACGAGCAGTACTTC.

This clone was picked up one time. The chain employs TRBV5-1 and TRBJ1-4; D uncertain. The V end was cut by 4 bases, the J end by 3 bases, with 13 bases between. From germline, CDR1 is SGHRS and CDR2 YFSETQ. The CDR3 extends over 15 amino acids. The CDR3 DNA reads TGCGCCAGCAGCATACAAACCGGGTCTAATGAAAAACTGTTTTTT. It yields the protein CASSIQTGSNEKLFF.

This clone appeared once. This sequence joins TRBV7-2 and TRBJ2-1; D uncertain. V lost 2 bases and J 7 bases, leaving 9 bases between the germline ends. CDR1 and CDR2 (germline): SGHTA, FQGNSA. The CDR3 loop spans 13 amino acids. The CDR3 sequence: CASSLPPRNEQFF. The CDR3 DNA reads as TGTGCCAGCAGCTTACCCCCGAGGAATGAGCAGTTCTTC. Filled out from reference TRBV7-2 and TRBJ2-1, the complete variable domain reads GAGVSQSPSNKVTEKGKDVELRCDPISGHTALYWYRQSLGQGLEFLIYFQGNSAPDKSGLPSDRFSAERTGGSVSTLTIQRTQQEDSAVYLCASSLPPRNEQFFGPGTRLTVL.

The V and J genes are TRBV30 and TRBJ2-3; TRBD1 is a possible D gene (6 bases). Trimming stripped 1 base from V and 6 bases from J, with 17 bases between. Germline CDR1 GTSNPN, CDR2 SVGIG (reference sequence). This CDR3 is 15 amino acids long. The DNA for the CDR3 is TGTGCCTGGAGTGCGCAAACAGGGCCCATGGATACGCAGTATTTT. Protein: CAWSAQTGPMDTQYF. The variable domain in full, with the rest retrieved from reference TRBV30 and TRBJ2-3, is SQTIHQWPATLVQPVGSPLSLECTVEGTSNPNLYWYRQAAGRGLQLLFYSVGIGQISSEVPQNLSASRPQDRQFILSSKKLLLSDSGFYLCAWSAQTGPMDTQYFGPGTRLTVL.

The chain couples TRBV27 to TRBJ2-7; the match to TRBD2 covers 13 bases. Per germline, CDR1 MNHEY and CDR2 SMNVEV (reference sequence). CDR3 size: 18 residues. V lost 3 bases and J lost 6; bases outside the gene matches: 14. The DNA of the CDR3 is TGTGCCAGCAGTTTCCCGCGGACTAGCGGGGGCCCCCCCCTCGAGCAGTACTTC. Translated, it gives CASSFPRTSGGPPLEQYF.

The V gene is TRBV6-6, the J gene TRBJ2-7, with D possibly matching TRBD1 (5 bases). The CDR3 has 14 residues. Trimming took off 7 bases at V and 6 bases at J, with 19 bases between the two ends. The germline V gene has CDR1 MNHNY and CDR2 SVGAGI (reference sequence). CDR3 loop: CASTQDIRTSEQYF. CDR3 DNA sequence: TGTGCCAGCACCCAGGACATTCGGACCTCCGAGCAGTACTTC.

The sample holds a few counts of this clone. The rearrangement uses TRBV6-5 and TRBJ1-2; weak D call: TRBD1 (5 bases). V lost 8 bases to trimming and J lost 2 bases, with 9 bases between them. Germline CDR1 and CDR2: MNHEY and SVGAGI. The CDR3 length is 12 residues. CDR3 loop: CASQTANYGYTF. For the CDR3, the DNA is TGTGCCAGCCAGACAGCAAACTATGGCTACACCTTC.